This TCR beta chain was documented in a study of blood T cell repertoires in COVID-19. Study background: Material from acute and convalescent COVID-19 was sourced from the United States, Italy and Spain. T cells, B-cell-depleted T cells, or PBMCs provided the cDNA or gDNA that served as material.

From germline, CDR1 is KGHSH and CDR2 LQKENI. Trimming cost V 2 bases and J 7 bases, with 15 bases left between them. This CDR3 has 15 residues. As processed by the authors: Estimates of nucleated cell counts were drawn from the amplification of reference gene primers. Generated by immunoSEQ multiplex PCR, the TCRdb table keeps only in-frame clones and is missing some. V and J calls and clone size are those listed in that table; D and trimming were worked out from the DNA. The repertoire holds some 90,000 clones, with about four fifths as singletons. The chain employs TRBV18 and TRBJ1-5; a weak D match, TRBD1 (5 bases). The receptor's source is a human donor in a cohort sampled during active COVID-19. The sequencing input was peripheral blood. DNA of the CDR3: TGTGCCAGCTCACCAATAGGGGATGGGGAACAGCCCCAGCATTTT. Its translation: CASSPIGDGEQPQHF.